Sequencing of this TCR beta chain was carried out in a study of T-cell reconstitution after alpha-beta-depleted transplantation in children. The V end was cut by 2 bases, the J end by 0 bases, with 8 bases between. The CDR3 consists of 14 residues. The germline V gene encodes CDR1 SGHRS and CDR2 YFSETQ. The authors prepared the TCRbeta library with unique molecular identifiers. TCRdb itself ran the PCR reads through MiXCR, one entry per CDR3 protein. Found here are around 380,000 distinct CDR3 sequences, roughly a tenth of them singletons; the top ten hold roughly 6%. This clonotype was detected only a few times.

This TCR came from a human donor who donated a stem cell graft to a child with acute myeloid leukemia. V usage is TRBV5-1 and J usage is TRBJ1-1; D unclear. The sample here was PBMCs from the stem cell graft donor, taken from the stem cell graft. The CDR3 loop is CASSFSTVNTEAFF. The CDR3 DNA reads as TGCGCCAGCAGCTTCTCGACGGTGAACACTGAAGCTTTCTTT. Drawing the rest from reference TRBV5-1 and TRBJ1-1, the complete variable domain is KAGVTQTPRYLIKTRGQQVTLSCSPISGHRSVSWYQQTPGQGLQFLFEYFSETQRNKGNFPGRFSGRQFSNSRSEMNVSTLELGDSALYLCASSFSTVNTEAFFGQGTRLTVV.